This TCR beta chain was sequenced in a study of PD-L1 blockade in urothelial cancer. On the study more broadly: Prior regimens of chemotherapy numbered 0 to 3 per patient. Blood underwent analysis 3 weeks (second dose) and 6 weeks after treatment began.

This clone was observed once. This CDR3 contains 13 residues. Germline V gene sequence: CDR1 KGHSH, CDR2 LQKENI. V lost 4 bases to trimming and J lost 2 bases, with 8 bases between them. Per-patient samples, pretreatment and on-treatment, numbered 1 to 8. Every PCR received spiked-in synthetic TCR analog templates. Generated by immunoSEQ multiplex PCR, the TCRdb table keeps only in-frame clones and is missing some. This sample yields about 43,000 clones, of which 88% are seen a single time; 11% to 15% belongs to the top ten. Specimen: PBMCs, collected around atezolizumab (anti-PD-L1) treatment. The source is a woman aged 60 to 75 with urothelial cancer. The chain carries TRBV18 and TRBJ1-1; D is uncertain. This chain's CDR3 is CASSLGSNTEAFF. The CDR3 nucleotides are TGTGCCAGCTCACTCGGGAGTAACACTGAAGCTTTCTTT.